These 22 T cell receptor beta chains were sequenced from one sample in a study of blood T cell repertoires in COVID-19. Libraries were prepared by immunoSEQ multiplex PCR; TCRdb keeps only in-frame clonotypes and omits some of them. Of roughly 200,000 clones listed, nearly 90% are singletons. Source material: peripheral blood. The receptor source for this set is a woman aged 18 to 35 who had recovered from COVID-19.

V gene TRBV27 combines with J gene TRBJ1-2; D call uncertain. V lost 6 bases and J 4 bases, leaving 12 bases between the germline ends. The germline gives CDR1 MNHEY, CDR2 SMNVEV (reference sequence). There are 13 residues in the CDR3. Here the CDR3 reads CASRYRAGYGYTF. In DNA form, the CDR3 reads TGTGCCAGCAGATATCGAGCGGGCTATGGCTACACCTTC.

This sequence joins TRBV30 and TRBJ2-1; the match to TRBD2 covers 7 bases. Germline loops: CDR1 GTSNPN, CDR2 SVGIG (reference sequence). The CDR3 extends over 16 amino acids. The V segment lost 1 base and the J segment 4 bases; nucleotides outside the gene matches: 10. The CDR3 spells CAWSEEMAGVYNEQFF. CDR3 nucleotide sequence: TGTGCCTGGAGTGAGGAAATGGCGGGAGTGTACAATGAGCAGTTCTTC.

V and J are TRBV29-1 and TRBJ1-2, with unresolved D. Germline assignment: CDR1 SQVTM and CDR2 ANQGSEA. With 3 bases removed from V and 5 bases from J, the gap between germline ends came to 4 bases. CDR3 length: 10 amino acids. The CDR3 region has the DNA TGCAGCGTTGACGAGTATGGCTACACCTTC. This sequence encodes CSVDEYGYTF.

As for this clone: Other DNA sequences in the same sample also yield this CDR3. This chain connects TRBV6-5 to TRBJ2-3, with D tentatively TRBD2 (6 bases). Trimming stripped 3 bases from V and 0 bases from J, with 13 bases between. The CDR3 has 16 amino acids. Germline CDR1 MNHEY, CDR2 SVGAGI. The CDR3: CASSYRTGTSTDTQYF. The CDR3 DNA follows: TGTGCCAGCAGTTATAGGACCGGGACTAGCACAGATACGCAGTATTTT.

This clone was detected a few times. The sample contains more than one DNA sequence encoding this CDR3. The chain has TRBV6-5 and TRBJ1-1, with no clear D. This CDR3 is built from 13 residues. V lost 2 bases and J 3 bases, leaving 7 bases between the germline ends. CDR1 and CDR2 (germline): MNHEY, SVGAGI. The CDR3 DNA reads TGTGCCAGCAGTTACAGGCGGGACACTGAAGCTTTCTTT. Protein: CASSYRRDTEAFF.

The chain is built from TRBV9 and TRBJ2-1; 7 nucleotides agree with TRBD2. CDR3 length: 12 amino acids. Germline CDR1 reads SGDLS; CDR2 reads YYNGEE. V lost 2 bases, J lost 14 bases, and 7 bases stayed unmatched. The CDR3 spells CASSVGEGFKFF. For the CDR3, the DNA is TGTGCCAGCAGCGTTGGGGAGGGCTTTAAGTTCTTC.

A single count supports this clone. V gene TRBV19 combines with J gene TRBJ1-2; TRBD1 agrees at 7 bases. The length of the CDR3 is 12 residues. Germline V CDR1 and CDR2: LNHDA, SQIVND (reference sequence). V was clipped by 7 bases and J by 7 bases; unmatched bases: 6. Here the CDR3 DNA reads TGTGCCAGTACGTTTGACAGGGCTGGCTACACCTTC. It yields the protein CASTFDRAGYTF.

V is TRBV9 and J is TRBJ2-7; 7 bases map to TRBD1. This CDR3 is built from 16 residues. The germline V gene encodes CDR1 SGDLS and CDR2 YYNGEE. J was trimmed by 3 bases and V by 0 bases; bases with no gene match: 9. The CDR3 is CASSVAGTENLYEQYF. The CDR3 nucleotides are TGTGCCAGCAGCGTAGCCGGGACAGAAAATCTCTACGAGCAGTACTTC.

This sequence joins TRBV7-2 and TRBJ2-2; perhaps TRBD2 as D (6 bases). The CDR3 has 16 amino acids. The V end was cut by 1 base, the J end by 10 bases, with 19 bases between. Germline-derived CDR1 and CDR2 are SGHTA and FQGNSA. CDR3 loop: CASSLEGAPGAPELFF. As DNA, the CDR3 is TGTGCCAGCAGCTTAGAAGGGGCTCCGGGAGCCCCGGAGCTGTTTTTT.

The genes are TRBV7-8 and TRBJ2-7, with TRBD1 as a possible D gene (5 bases). Looked up from germline, CDR1 is SGHVS and CDR2 is FQNEAQ. The germline V and J ends were trimmed by 1 base and 6 bases, with 13 bases remaining between them. This CDR3 is 14 amino acids long. The CDR3 loop is CASSLESGFVEQYF. The CDR3 DNA reads TGTGCCAGCAGCTTAGAATCAGGGTTTGTCGAGCAGTACTTC.

This sequence joins TRBV30 and TRBJ2-7; a weak D match, TRBD1 (6 bases). V shed 4 bases and J shed 2 bases, with 18 bases lying between them. The length of the CDR3 is 15 residues. CDR1 GTSNPN and CDR2 SVGIG come from the germline V gene (reference sequence). CDR3 coding DNA: TGTGCCTGGACCTTTCCCAGGGGAAGGGCCTACGAGCAGTACTTC. Amino acids: CAWTFPRGRAYEQYF. Full variable domain (rest looked up from reference TRBV30 and TRBJ2-7): SQTIHQWPATLVQPVGSPLSLECTVEGTSNPNLYWYRQAAGRGLQLLFYSVGIGQISSEVPQNLSASRPQDRQFILSSKKLLLSDSGFYLCAWTFPRGRAYEQYFGPGTRLTVT.

The chain employs TRBV9 and TRBJ1-6; 9 positions agree with TRBD1. The CDR3 covers 16 residues. CDR1 and CDR2 from the germline V gene are SGDLS and YYNGEE. V shed 3 bases and J 5 bases; nucleotides not matched to a gene: 6. CDR3: CASSGRDRDDNSPLHF. Here the CDR3 DNA reads TGTGCCAGCAGCGGCCGGGACAGGGACGATAATTCACCCCTCCACTTT. Filled out from reference TRBV9 and TRBJ1-6, the complete variable domain reads DSGVTQTPKHLITATGQRVTLRCSPRSGDLSVYWYQQSLDQGLQFLIQYYNGEERAKGNILERFSAQQFPDLHSELNLSSLELGDSALYFCASSGRDRDDNSPLHFGNGTRLTVT.

The chain is built from TRBV29-1 and TRBJ2-3, with D perhaps TRBD2 (5 bases). Germline V lookup: CDR1 SQVTM, CDR2 ANQGSEA. This CDR3 is built from 13 residues. V lost 5 bases and J 8 bases, leaving 17 bases between the germline ends. CDR3 sequence reads: CSVPVRAGGTQYF. CDR3 bases: TGCAGCGTTCCCGTGAGGGCAGGAGGTACGCAGTATTTT.

The rearrangement links TRBV30 to TRBJ1-6; possible D gene TRBD1, 6 bases. The CDR3 has 15 amino acids. Trimming shortened V by 3 bases and J by 10 bases, and 19 bases separated the two germline ends. Germline V gene sequence: CDR1 GTSNPN, CDR2 SVGIG (reference sequence). The CDR3 reads CAWSVENARGSPLHF. For the CDR3, the DNA is TGTGCCTGGAGCGTCGAGAACGCGAGGGGGTCACCCCTCCACTTT.

The gene calls are TRBV5-1 and TRBJ1-1; D not certain. There are 16 residues in the CDR3. From germline, CDR1 is SGHRS and CDR2 YFSETQ. Trimming took off 0 bases at V and 1 base at J, with 13 bases between the two ends. CDR3 nucleotide sequence: TGCGCCAGCAGCTTGGAGAGGGCCGGTCGGAACACTGAAGCTTTCTTT. The encoded protein is CASSLERAGRNTEAFF.

The CDR3 loop is CAISESDRLASHTDTQYF. The CDR3 DNA reads TGTGCCATCAGTGAGTCGGATCGATTAGCGTCACACACAGATACGCAGTATTTT. The gene calls are TRBV10-3 and TRBJ2-3; D is possibly TRBD2 (5 bases). Germline V gene lookup returns CDR1 ENHRY and CDR2 SYGVKD. The CDR3 has 18 residues. V lost 0 bases and J lost 2, with 18 bases in between.

This clone was recorded at least ten times. The rearrangement joins TRBV6-4 to TRBJ2-2; 9 nucleotides match TRBD2. The junction had 7 bases not matched to a gene; V was cut back by 4 bases and J by 4 bases. CDR1 MRHNA and CDR2 SNTAGT come from the germline V gene. The CDR3 runs 16 residues. Here the CDR3 reads CASSGVAGVSTGELFF. CDR3 nucleotide sequence: TGTGCCAGCAGTGGGGTAGCGGGAGTGAGCACCGGGGAGCTGTTTTTT.

This chain joins TRBV4-2 and TRBJ2-7, with D unclear. Trimming shortened V by 0 bases and J by 6 bases, and 12 bases separated the two germline ends. From germline, CDR1 is LGHNA and CDR2 YNFKEQ. This CDR3 is built from 14 residues. CDR3 nucleotides: TGTGCCAGCAGCCAAGATAGAGGTCCCAGCGAGCAGTACTTC. This gives the protein CASSQDRGPSEQYF.

This chain joins TRBV7-2 and TRBJ2-3, with 7 nucleotides matching TRBD2. With V trimmed by 2 bases and J by 4 bases, 9 bases remained unmatched. Germline values: CDR1 SGHTA, CDR2 FQGNSA. This CDR3 has 16 amino acids. Here the CDR3 reads CASSLKGREWADTQYF. CDR3 DNA: TGTGCCAGCAGCTTAAAGGGGCGGGAGTGGGCAGATACGCAGTATTTT.

The DNA of the CDR3 is TGTGCCAGCAGTTACGGACAAGTGAGTGGCTACACCTTC. Translation: CASSYGQVSGYTF. The chain has TRBV6-5 and TRBJ1-2; D is perhaps TRBD1 (5 bases). Germline-derived CDR1 and CDR2 are MNHEY and SVGAGI. The CDR3 runs 13 residues. V dropped 2 bases and J dropped 7 bases, with 11 bases sitting between them.

This chain joins TRBV19 and TRBJ1-4, with D hard to call. This CDR3 is built from 15 residues. In germline, CDR1 is LNHDA, CDR2 SQIVND (reference sequence). V gave up 1 base and J gave up 3 bases, with 9 bases separating them. CDR3 sequence reads: CASSIVHSPNEKLFF. The CDR3 DNA reads as TGTGCCAGTAGTATAGTTCACAGTCCTAATGAAAAACTGTTTTTT. Supplemented by reference TRBV19 and TRBJ1-4, the full variable domain reads DGGITQSPKYLFRKEGQNVTLSCEQNLNHDAMYWYRQDPGQGLRLIYYSQIVNDFQKGDIAEGYSVSREKKESFPLTVTSAQKNPTAFYLCASSIVHSPNEKLFFGSGTQLSVL.

The chain employs TRBV18 and TRBJ1-5; 10 positions agree with TRBD1. In germline, CDR1 is KGHSH, CDR2 LQKENI. The junction had 5 bases not matched to a gene; V was cut back by 1 base and J by 2 bases. The CDR3 contains 17 residues. CDR3 sequence reads: CASSPLRDRGGNQPQHF. In nucleotides, the CDR3 is TGTGCCAGCTCACCACTCCGGGACAGGGGTGGCAATCAGCCCCAGCATTTT.